The present TCR beta chain was sequenced within a study of blood T cell repertoires in COVID-19 (dated by TCRdb to about 2020). Regarding the complete study: The collaborator samples originated in the United States, Italy and Spain and spanned the acute and convalescent phases of COVID-19. The material from the prospective study consisted of cDNA or gDNA derived from T cells, B-cell-depleted T cells, or PBMCs. Subjects who had been exposed to COVID-19, were actively infected with it, or had recovered from it provided the deeply sampled blood TCRbeta repertoires that made up the dataset. The repertoires were made available in a free public database intended to serve as a resource for research on the immune response to SARS-CoV-2. Samples came from the ongoing ImmuneRACE study (first 160 participants) plus 1,254 subjects from 6 global collaborators. Sample metadata almost always included a de-identified subject ID, COVID-19 status, age in years and sex. HLA class I and class II types, where available, came from metadata supplied by the sample provider rather than from assay-based typing.

In regard to this clone: Its antigen remains undetermined. Base qualities are missing; no much larger clone stands one base away.

The collaborating institutions used their own protocols to collect whole blood in K2EDTA tubes. For TCRbeta analysis, collaborator samples were shipped as frozen whole blood, as isolated PBMCs, or as DNA extracted from either sample type. V is cut back by 4 bases and J by 9 bases, with 9 bases in the junction unmatched. CDR1 and CDR2, looked up from the germline V gene, are SQVTM and ANQGSEA. Its CDR3 holds 13 amino acids, cysteine through phenylalanine. Only CDR3 DNA remains: 39 bases, in frame from the first base. The immunoSEQ Assay, a bias-controlled multiplex PCR, was used to amplify TCRbeta CDR3 regions from genomic DNA. Per the authors' processing: Nucleated cell counts per sample were estimated from amplification of reference gene primers within the assay. To quantify the absolute abundance of each unique TCRbeta CDR3 rearrangement, sequence reads were collapsed and filtered. Productive Simpson clonality was computed per sample as the square root of Simpson's diversity index over productive rearrangements. Imported from immuneACCESS, the table was reduced by TCRdb to in-frame sequences with V and J called. These copies leave out some clones; in studies compared against another copy, an unresolved V gene accounts for under half, and the cause of the remainder is not known. The DNA gave D and trimming, while V, J and clone size come from that table. Counted in this sample were 100,000 to 140,000 clones; approximately 84% of them appeared once. More than 4% of the sample is taken by the ten largest.

What the work shows at the level of the full study, not this receptor alone: The quantity of clinical and demographic metadata differed by source and by participant and was supplied without curation.

Sample: peripheral blood. This clonotype originated in a human donor in a cohort sampled during active COVID-19. Recombination connected TRBV29-1 to TRBJ2-3; 8 bases in between match TRBD2. The sequenced DNA is TGCAGCGTTGCTCGGTCGGGAGGGGAGACGCAGTATTTT. Its translation reads: CSVARSGGETQYF.